Below, 19 T cell receptor beta chains from the same sample are listed, as sequenced in a study of OX40 agonist ivuxolimab in advanced cancers. TCRdb's copy holds only in-frame clones and misses some; the assay was immunoSEQ multiplex PCR. The data show more than 30,000 clones, 88% seen once. Sequences were derived from CD4+ or CD8+ T cells sorted from blood, sampled in a trial of the OX40 agonist ivuxolimab. These receptors originate from an adult with an advanced solid tumor such as melanoma, head and neck, liver or kidney cancer.

The chain joins TRBV18 to TRBJ2-3; a possible D gene is TRBD1 (6 bases). Germline V gene data show CDR1 as KGHSH and CDR2 as LQKENI. The CDR3 length is 18 residues. V lost 4 bases to trimming and J lost 0 bases, with 20 bases between them. CDR3: CASSLTGSPGGSTDTQYF. CDR3 DNA sequence: TGTGCCAGCTCACTTACAGGGTCGCCTGGCGGAAGCACAGATACGCAGTATTTT.

This chain connects TRBV14 to TRBJ2-5, with TRBD2 identical over 9 bases. Germline trimming cut 3 bases from V and 4 bases from J; bases unmatched to any gene: 9. CDR3 length: 16 residues. Germline CDR1 is SGHDN and CDR2 is FVKESK. For the CDR3, the DNA is TGTGCCAGCAGCCATATACGTGGCGGGAGGGTAGAGACCCAGTACTTC. It codes for CASSHIRGGRVETQYF.

CDR3 sequence: CAWAGQPNYGYTF. The CDR3 DNA follows: TGTGCCTGGGCCGGACAGCCTAACTATGGCTACACCTTC. The V call is TRBV30, the J call TRBJ1-2; tentative D call: TRBD1 (6 bases). Germline CDR1 is GTSNPN and CDR2 is SVGIG (reference sequence). The CDR3 spans 13 residues. With 5 bases removed from V and 0 bases from J, the gap between germline ends came to 10 bases.

The chain couples TRBV28 to TRBJ1-1; 7 bases line up with TRBD1. CDR3 size: 16 residues. V trimming: 2 bases; J trimming: 2 bases; junction bases outside the gene matches: 8. From germline, CDR1 is MDHEN and CDR2 SYDVKM. CDR3 DNA sequence: TGTGCCAGCAGTTTACAACCGGGACAGAGAAACACTGAAGCTTTCTTT. Residues: CASSLQPGQRNTEAFF.

This clone was picked up many times. The chain joins TRBV28 to TRBJ1-5; D might be TRBD1 (5 bases). The CDR3 is 14 amino acids. The germline gives CDR1 MDHEN, CDR2 SYDVKM. Deletions cut 6 bases from V and 1 base from J, with 10 bases between. CDR3 DNA sequence: TGTGCCAGCAGCCTGGGGGTGAGCAATCAGCCCCAGCATTTT. Protein sequence: CASSLGVSNQPQHF.

This clone was seen only a few times. The chain uses TRBV2 and TRBJ1-5; possible D gene TRBD1, 6 bases. V shed 3 bases and J shed 4 bases, with 10 bases lying between them. CDR3 length: 14 residues. Germline V gene data show CDR1 as SNHLY and CDR2 as FYNNEI. In DNA, the CDR3 is TGTGCCAGCAGTGACCACAGGGAAAATCAGCCCCAGCATTTT. Translation gives CASSDHRENQPQHF.

This clone was detected only a few times. The chain couples TRBV10-3 to TRBJ2-7; 7 bases are a match to TRBD1. Germline V gene data show CDR1 as ENHRY and CDR2 as SYGVKD. Trimming removed 10 bases from V and 3 bases from J; junction bases left unmatched: 15. There are 15 residues in the CDR3. CDR3 nucleotide sequence: TGTGCCACGAATCCAGCCCGGGACAGAGGCTACGAGCAGTACTTC. Amino acids: CATNPARDRGYEQYF.

The table lists this clone with a few counts. This chain joins TRBV2 and TRBJ1-2, with TRBD1 matching 7 bases. The CDR3 is 13 residues long. Germline CDR1 SNHLY, CDR2 FYNNEI. V lost 7 bases, J lost 2 bases, and 4 bases stayed unmatched. The CDR3 protein is CASTLTGNYGYTF. The CDR3 bases are TGTGCCAGCACCCTGACAGGGAACTATGGCTACACCTTC.

The rearrangement uses TRBV18 and TRBJ2-1, with 8 bases aligning to TRBD1. Germline CDR1 KGHSH, CDR2 LQKENI. The trim removed 3 bases at V and 4 bases at J, leaving 5 bases unmatched. The CDR3 runs to 15 residues. As DNA, the CDR3 is TGTGCCAGCTCACCTGGGACAGGTAAATACAATGAGCAGTTCTTC. This sequence encodes CASSPGTGKYNEQFF.

This chain joins TRBV10-2 and TRBJ2-1; 9 positions match TRBD2. Germline lookup yields CDR1 WSHSY and CDR2 SAAADI. This CDR3 has 15 amino acids. With V trimmed by 3 bases and J by 6 bases, 6 bases remained unmatched. The CDR3 loop reads CASSDYSGGVNEQFF. CDR3 DNA: TGCGCCAGCAGTGATTATAGCGGGGGCGTCAATGAGCAGTTCTTC.

This sequence joins TRBV28 and TRBJ2-7; the D gene is possibly TRBD1 (6 bases). The CDR3 extends over 14 amino acids. The germline V gene encodes CDR1 MDHEN and CDR2 SYDVKM. Trimming pared 2 bases from V and 6 bases from J, leaving 14 bases between. The CDR3 DNA reads as TGTGCCAGCAGTTTAATGGGGCAGGGGAGCGAGCAGTACTTC. It specifies CASSLMGQGSEQYF.

The chain links TRBV25-1 to TRBJ1-1, with TRBD1 as a possible D gene (6 bases). Deletions cut 3 bases from V and 3 bases from J, with 20 bases between. This CDR3 has 17 residues. Germline V gene data show CDR1 as MGHDK and CDR2 as SYGVNS. DNA of the CDR3: TGTGCCAGCAGTGATTCCCCTCTACAGGGCGGTCACACTGAAGCTTTCTTT. Translating it yields CASSDSPLQGGHTEAFF.

The V call is TRBV18, the J call TRBJ1-1, with a tentative D call TRBD1 (5 bases). Germline V gene data show CDR1 as KGHSH and CDR2 as LQKENI. V gave up 3 bases and J gave up 7 bases, with 12 bases separating them. The CDR3 runs 13 residues. The CDR3 here is CASSPDGQGEAFF. CDR3 bases: TGTGCCAGCTCACCTGATGGGCAGGGTGAAGCTTTCTTT.

This chain joins TRBV7-9 and TRBJ2-7; D call uncertain. V lost 2 bases, J lost 3 bases, and 11 bases lay in between. The CDR3 totals 14 residues. Germline CDR1 is SEHNR and CDR2 is FQNEAQ (reference sequence). The CDR3, as DNA: TGTGCCAGCAGCTTACTGGGCAGCAACTACGAGCAGTACTTC. This sequence encodes CASSLLGSNYEQYF.

The V gene is TRBV2, the J gene TRBJ1-2; unclear D gene. With 6 bases removed from V and 7 bases from J, the gap between germline ends came to 15 bases. Looked up from germline, CDR1 is SNHLY and CDR2 is FYNNEI. The CDR3 loop spans 13 amino acids. The DNA of the CDR3 is TGTGCCAGCAGAGACTCCGAAGTGGGTGGCTACACCTTC. Translating it yields CASRDSEVGGYTF.

The chain carries TRBV5-1 and TRBJ1-4; 8 nucleotides agree with TRBD1. The length of the CDR3 is 14 residues. Germline CDR1 reads SGHRS; CDR2 reads YFSETQ. The V segment lost 2 bases and the J segment 7 bases; nucleotides outside the gene matches: 4. This CDR3 is CASSFRTGSEKLFF. In DNA, the CDR3 is TGCGCCAGCAGCTTTCGGACAGGGAGTGAAAAACTGTTTTTT.

V and J are TRBV14 and TRBJ2-2, with D hard to call. CDR1 and CDR2 from the germline V gene are SGHDN and FVKESK. Trimming took off 0 bases at V and 5 bases at J, with 7 bases between the two ends. The length of the CDR3 is 14 residues. Here the CDR3 DNA reads TGTGCCAGCAGCCAAGAGCGTTATACCGGGGAGCTGTTTTTT. Translating it yields CASSQERYTGELFF.

The chain employs TRBV4-2 and TRBJ2-1, with 15 bases that match TRBD2. Trimming removed 3 bases from V and 4 bases from J; junction bases left unmatched: 4. Germline CDR1 is LGHNA and CDR2 is YNFKEQ. This CDR3 has 17 residues. The chain's CDR3 is CASSHGLAGGPYNEQFF. CDR3 in DNA: TGTGCCAGCAGCCATGGACTAGCGGGAGGGCCTTACAATGAGCAGTTCTTC.

The CDR3 is CASSQDIGSYEQYF. The CDR3 DNA sequence: TGCGCCAGCAGCCAAGATATAGGCTCCTACGAGCAGTACTTC. The chain joins TRBV4-1 to TRBJ2-7; D remains ambiguous. V was trimmed by 0 bases and J by 0 bases, leaving 6 bases between them. The CDR3 contains 14 residues. Germline assignment: CDR1 MGHRA and CDR2 YSYEKL.